These T cell receptor beta chains were read from a single sample in a study of response to subunit inactivated influenza vaccine. MiXCR was run by TCRdb on the RT-PCR reads, yielding one entry per CDR3 protein. The data contain about 540,000 distinct CDR3 sequences, around 15% of them singletons. Sequenced material: PBMCs from blood, taken 12 days after vaccination. The receptors stem from a man aged 50 to 60 who received an inactivated influenza vaccine. CDR3s include the opening cysteine and the closing phenylalanine or tryptophan. The D gene is left open where the match is weak. Part of the rows lack a size; the others show once, few, many or a class for expanded clones.

>few|TRBD2|TRBJ2-3|TRBV20-1
TGCAGTGCTAGGGCCGGGACTAGCAAGGCAGATACGCAGTATTTT
CSARAGTSKADTQYF
>.|.|TRBJ2-1|TRBV6-4
TGTGCCAGCATGAATGCCCGGGAGCCTTACAATGAGCAGTTCTTC
CASMNAREPYNEQFF
>few|.|TRBJ2-1|TRBV27
TGTGCCAGCCACTCGCTAAGCTCCTACAATGAGCAGTTCTTC
CASHSLSSYNEQFF
>many|.|TRBJ1-1|TRBV7-3
TGTGCCAGCAGCCTATCAGGTAGCACTGAAGCTTTCTTT
CASSLSGSTEAFF
>few|.|TRBJ2-1|TRBV5-5
TGTGCCAGCAGCCTGGAACTACCCCGCTCCTACAATGAGCAGTTCTTC
CASSLELPRSYNEQFF
>few|.|TRBJ1-1|TRBV15
TGTGCCACCAGCCGTGCAGCTAACACTGAAGCTTTCTTT
CATSRAANTEAFF
>few|TRBD2|TRBJ2-1|TRBV7-2
TGTGCCAGCAGCTCGCGGGGGGGGTACTACAATGAGCAGTTCTTC
CASSSRGGYYNEQFF
>few|TRBD2|TRBJ2-5|TRBV5-1
TGCGCCAGCAGCCCGGGGACTAGCCTCAACCAAGAGACCCAGTACTTC
CASSPGTSLNQETQYF
>few|TRBD2|TRBJ2-5|TRBV6-2/TRBV6-3
TGTGCCAGCAGTTACTGGGCTAGCGGGAGTAAGGAGACCCAGTACTTC
CASSYWASGSKETQYF
>few|TRBD1|TRBJ1-2|TRBV4-3
TGCGCCAGCAGCCAAGATCTGGCAGGGGGTAACTATGGCTACACCTTC
CASSQDLAGGNYGYTF
>.|.|TRBJ2-3|TRBV11-2
TGTGCCAGCAGCTTCCGACTAGGCAAGGATACGCAGTATTTT
CASSFRLGKDTQYF
>few|.|TRBJ2-1|TRBV7-9
TGTGCCAGCAGCCCGGAGAGGGCGTTCTATGAGCAGTTCTTC
CASSPERAFYEQFF